This TCR beta chain was sequenced during a study of OX40 agonist ivuxolimab in advanced cancers. Across the whole study: The patients' treatment was ivuxolimab, an agonistic anti-OX40 (CD134) antibody. Eligibility admitted prior anti-PD-1, anti-PD-L1 or anti-CTLA-4 therapy; about 40% had some. Aged roughly 23 to 90 with a mean of 60 years, they were 75% to 85% male.

Method: immunoSEQ multiplex PCR; TCRdb's copy keeps in-frame clones and lacks some. The profile covers around 64,000 clones, with around nine tenths appearing a single time and over 6% taken by the ten largest. V lost 2 bases to trimming and J lost 0 bases, with 18 bases between them. The CDR3 runs to 18 residues. The clonotype was recovered from an adult with an advanced solid tumor such as melanoma, head and neck, liver or kidney cancer. The chain is built from TRBV5-3 and TRBJ2-1; tentative D call: TRBD1 (6 bases). TRBV5-3 is reported as an ORF; its role is uncertain. The source material was CD4+ or CD8+ T cells sorted from blood, sampled in a trial of the OX40 agonist ivuxolimab. CDR3 loop: CARSLGQLHPSSYNEQFF. The CDR3 region has the DNA TGTGCCAGAAGCTTAGGACAGCTACACCCTAGCTCCTACAATGAGCAGTTCTTC.